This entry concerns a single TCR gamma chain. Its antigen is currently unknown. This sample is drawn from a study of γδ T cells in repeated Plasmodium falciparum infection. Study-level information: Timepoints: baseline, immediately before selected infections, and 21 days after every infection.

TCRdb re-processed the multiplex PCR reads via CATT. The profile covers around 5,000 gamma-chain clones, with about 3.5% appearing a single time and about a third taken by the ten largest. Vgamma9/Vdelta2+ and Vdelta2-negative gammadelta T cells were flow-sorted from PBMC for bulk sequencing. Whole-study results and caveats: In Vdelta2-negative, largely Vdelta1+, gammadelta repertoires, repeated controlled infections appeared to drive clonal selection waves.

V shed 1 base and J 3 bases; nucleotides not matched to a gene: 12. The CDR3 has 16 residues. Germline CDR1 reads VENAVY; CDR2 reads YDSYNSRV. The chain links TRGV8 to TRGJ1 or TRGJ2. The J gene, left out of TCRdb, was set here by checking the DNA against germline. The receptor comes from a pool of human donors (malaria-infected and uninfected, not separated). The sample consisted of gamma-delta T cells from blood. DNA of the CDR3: TGTGCCACCTGGGATAGCACGTTTCGGGTTTATTATAAGAAACTCTTT. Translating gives CATWDSTFRVYYKKLF.